A single sample gave rise to the 4 T cell receptor beta chains below, sequenced in a study of CD8+ T cells in alopecia areata. Following extraction, RNA underwent reverse transcription to cDNA, which served as the sequencing template. Only in-frame clones appear in the TCRdb table, and some are missing; sequencing was by immunoSEQ multiplex PCR. This table holds hundreds of thousands of clones, around two thirds found once. The input for sequencing was CD4+ T cells sorted from blood, taken at week 0. All receptors derive from a human donor with alopecia areata.

Remarks on this clone: One end of the junction is discordant with germline, which a read error may explain. The gene calls are TRBV2 and TRBJ1-6; 9 bases match TRBD1. CDR3 size: 11 residues. Germline CDR1 reads SNHLY; CDR2 reads FYNNEI. Here the CDR3 DNA reads TGTGCCAGCAGTAACAGGGGGCCGTCTGCGTTT. Its protein is CASSNRGPSAF.

V gene TRBV30 combines with J gene TRBJ1-5; 9 bases line up with TRBD1. The CDR3 is 13 residues long. Trimming took 7 bases from V and 4 from J; bases not matched to a gene: 5. CDR1 and CDR2 from the germline V gene are GTSNPN and SVGIG (reference sequence). DNA of the CDR3: TGTGCCTCAACGGACAGGGGTAATCAGCCCCAGCATTTT. It translates to CASTDRGNQPQHF.

This clone appeared once. This rearrangement joins TRBV6-1 to TRBJ2-7; D is ambiguous. In germline, CDR1 is MNHNS, CDR2 SASEGT. Trimming pared 0 bases from V and 1 base from J, leaving 7 bases between. The CDR3 sequence is 14 residues long. The chain's CDR3 is CASSEAGGSYEQYF. CDR3 in DNA: TGTGCCAGCAGTGAAGCGGGCGGATCCTACGAGCAGTACTTC.

The chain has TRBV7-2 and TRBJ2-6; no firm D call. Germline CDR1 SGHTA, CDR2 FQGNSA. The CDR3 totals 15 residues. V was shortened by 6 bases and J by 0 bases, with 9 bases between the two germline ends. This CDR3 is CASRLQLSGANVLTF. The CDR3 nucleotides are TGTGCCAGCAGACTCCAGCTCTCTGGGGCCAACGTCCTGACTTTC.